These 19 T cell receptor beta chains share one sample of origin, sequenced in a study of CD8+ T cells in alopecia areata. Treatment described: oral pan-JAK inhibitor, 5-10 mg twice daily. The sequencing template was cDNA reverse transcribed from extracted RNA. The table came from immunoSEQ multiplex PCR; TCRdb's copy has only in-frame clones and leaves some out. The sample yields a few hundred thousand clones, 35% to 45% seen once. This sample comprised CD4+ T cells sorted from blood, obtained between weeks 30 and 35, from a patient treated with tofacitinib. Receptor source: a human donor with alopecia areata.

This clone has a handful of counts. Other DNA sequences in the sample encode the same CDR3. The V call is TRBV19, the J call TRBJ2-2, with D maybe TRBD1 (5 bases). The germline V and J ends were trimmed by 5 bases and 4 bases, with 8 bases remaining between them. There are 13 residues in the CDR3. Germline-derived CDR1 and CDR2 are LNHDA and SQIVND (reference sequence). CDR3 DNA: TGTGCCAGTAGTTCGCAGGGCACCGGGGAGCTGTTTTTT. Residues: CASSSQGTGELFF.

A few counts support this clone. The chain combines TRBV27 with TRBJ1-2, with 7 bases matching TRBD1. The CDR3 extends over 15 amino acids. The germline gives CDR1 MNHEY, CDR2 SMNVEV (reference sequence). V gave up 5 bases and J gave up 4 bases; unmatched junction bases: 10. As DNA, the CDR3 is TGTGCCAGCAGTGCATCATACAGGGGCAGCTATGGCTACACCTTC. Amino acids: CASSASYRGSYGYTF.

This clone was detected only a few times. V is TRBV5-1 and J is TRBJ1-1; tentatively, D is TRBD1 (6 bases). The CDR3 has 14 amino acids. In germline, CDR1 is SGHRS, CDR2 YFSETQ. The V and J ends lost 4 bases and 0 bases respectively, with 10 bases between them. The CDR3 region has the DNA TGCGCCAGCAGCGGAGCAGGGGTGAACACTGAAGCTTTCTTT. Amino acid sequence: CASSGAGVNTEAFF.

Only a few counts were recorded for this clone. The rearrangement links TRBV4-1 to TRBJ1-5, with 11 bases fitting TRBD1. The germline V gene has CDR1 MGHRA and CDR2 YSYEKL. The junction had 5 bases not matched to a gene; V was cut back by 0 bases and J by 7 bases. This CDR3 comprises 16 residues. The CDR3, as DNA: TGCGCCAGCAGCCAAGAGGAGGACAGGGGGCGGCAGCCCCAGCATTTT. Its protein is CASSQEEDRGRQPQHF.

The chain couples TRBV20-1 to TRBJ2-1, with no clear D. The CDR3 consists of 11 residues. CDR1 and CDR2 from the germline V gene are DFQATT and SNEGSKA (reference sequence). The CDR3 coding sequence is TGCAGCCAAAGCTCCTACAATGAGCAGTTCTTC. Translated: CSQSSYNEQFF.

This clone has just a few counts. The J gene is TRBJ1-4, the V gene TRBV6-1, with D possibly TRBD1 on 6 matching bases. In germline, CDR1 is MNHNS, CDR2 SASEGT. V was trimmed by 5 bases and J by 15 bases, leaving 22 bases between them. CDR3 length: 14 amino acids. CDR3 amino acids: CASSSLPGGNRMFF. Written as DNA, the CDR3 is TGTGCCAGCAGTTCGTTACCCGGGGGCAATCGGATGTTTTTT.

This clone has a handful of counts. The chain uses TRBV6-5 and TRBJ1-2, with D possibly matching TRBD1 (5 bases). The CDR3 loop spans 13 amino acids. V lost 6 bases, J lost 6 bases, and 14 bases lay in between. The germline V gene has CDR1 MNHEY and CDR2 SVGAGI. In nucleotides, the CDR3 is TGTGCCAGCAGAGAGGACACTACCCATGGCTACACCTTC. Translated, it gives CASREDTTHGYTF.

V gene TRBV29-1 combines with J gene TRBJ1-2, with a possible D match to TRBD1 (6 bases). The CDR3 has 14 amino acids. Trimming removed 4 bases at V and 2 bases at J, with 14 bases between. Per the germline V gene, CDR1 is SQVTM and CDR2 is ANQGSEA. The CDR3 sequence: CSVGGQGLNYGYTF. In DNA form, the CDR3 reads TGCAGCGTTGGGGGGCAGGGGCTGAACTATGGCTACACCTTC.

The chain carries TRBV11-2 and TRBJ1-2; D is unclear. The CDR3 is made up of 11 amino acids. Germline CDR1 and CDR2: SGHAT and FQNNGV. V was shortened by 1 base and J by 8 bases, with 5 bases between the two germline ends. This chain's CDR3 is CASSLAKGYTF. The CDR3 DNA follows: TGTGCCAGCAGCTTAGCCAAGGGCTACACCTTC.

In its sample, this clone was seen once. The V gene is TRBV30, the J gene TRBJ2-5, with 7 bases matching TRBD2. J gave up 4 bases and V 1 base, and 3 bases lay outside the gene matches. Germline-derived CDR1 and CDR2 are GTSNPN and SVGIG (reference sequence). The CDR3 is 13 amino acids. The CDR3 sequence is CAWSGQRGETQYF. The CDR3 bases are TGTGCCTGGAGTGGTCAGCGGGGAGAGACCCAGTACTTC.

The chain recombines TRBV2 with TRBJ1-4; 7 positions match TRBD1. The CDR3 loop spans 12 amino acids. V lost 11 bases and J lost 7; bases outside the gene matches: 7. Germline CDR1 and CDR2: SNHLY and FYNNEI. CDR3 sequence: CARRDRGEKLFF. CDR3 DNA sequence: TGTGCCCGGAGGGACAGAGGTGAAAAACTGTTTTTT.

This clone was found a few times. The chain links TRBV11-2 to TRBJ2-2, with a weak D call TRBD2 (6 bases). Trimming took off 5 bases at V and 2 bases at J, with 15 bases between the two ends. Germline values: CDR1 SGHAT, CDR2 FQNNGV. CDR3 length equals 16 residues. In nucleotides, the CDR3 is TGTGCCAGCAGCCCAAACCGGGGGATTAACACCGGGGAGCTGTTTTTT. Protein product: CASSPNRGINTGELFF.

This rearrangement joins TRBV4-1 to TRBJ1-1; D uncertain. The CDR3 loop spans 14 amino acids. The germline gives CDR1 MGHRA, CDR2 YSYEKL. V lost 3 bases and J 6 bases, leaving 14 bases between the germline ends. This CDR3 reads CASSQGFISPEAFF. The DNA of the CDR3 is TGCGCCAGCAGCCAGGGTTTCATTAGCCCTGAAGCTTTCTTT.

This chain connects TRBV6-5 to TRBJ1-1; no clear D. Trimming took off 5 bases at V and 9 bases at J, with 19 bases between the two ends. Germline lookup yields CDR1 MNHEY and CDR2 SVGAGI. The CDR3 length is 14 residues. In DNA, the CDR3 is TGTGCCAGCAGTGGCGAGGGTGGAAGGGCCCAAGCTTTCTTT. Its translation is CASSGEGGRAQAFF.

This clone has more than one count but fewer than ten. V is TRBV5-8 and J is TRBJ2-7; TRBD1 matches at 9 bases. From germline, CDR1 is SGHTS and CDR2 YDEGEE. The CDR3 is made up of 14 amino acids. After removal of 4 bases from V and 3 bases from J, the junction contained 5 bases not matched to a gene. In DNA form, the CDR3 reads TGTGCCAGCAGCGTATACAGGGGGCTCTACGAGCAGTACTTC. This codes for CASSVYRGLYEQYF.

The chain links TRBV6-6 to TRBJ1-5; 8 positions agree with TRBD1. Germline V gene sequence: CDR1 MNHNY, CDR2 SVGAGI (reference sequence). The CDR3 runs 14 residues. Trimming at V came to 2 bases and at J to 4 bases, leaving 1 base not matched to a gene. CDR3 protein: CASSYGQGNQPQHF. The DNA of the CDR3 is TGTGCCAGCAGTTACGGACAGGGTAATCAGCCCCAGCATTTT.

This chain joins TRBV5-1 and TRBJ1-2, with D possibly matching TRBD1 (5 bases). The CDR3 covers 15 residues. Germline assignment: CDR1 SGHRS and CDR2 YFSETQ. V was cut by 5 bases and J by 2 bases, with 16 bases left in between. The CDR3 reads CASRPRPDSNYGYTF. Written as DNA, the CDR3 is TGCGCCAGCAGGCCGAGACCCGACAGCAACTATGGCTACACCTTC.

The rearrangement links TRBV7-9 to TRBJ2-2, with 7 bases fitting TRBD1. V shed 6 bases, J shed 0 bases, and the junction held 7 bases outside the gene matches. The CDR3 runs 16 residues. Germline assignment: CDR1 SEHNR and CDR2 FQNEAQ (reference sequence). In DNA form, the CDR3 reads TGTGCCAGCAGGAACAAGGGACAGACGAACACCGGGGAGCTGTTTTTT. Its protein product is CASRNKGQTNTGELFF.

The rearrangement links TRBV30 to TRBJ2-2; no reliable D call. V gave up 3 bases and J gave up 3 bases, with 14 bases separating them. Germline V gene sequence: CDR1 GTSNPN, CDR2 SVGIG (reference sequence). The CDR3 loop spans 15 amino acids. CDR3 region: CAWSIGILDTGELFF. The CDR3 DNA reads TGTGCCTGGAGCATAGGTATTTTGGACACCGGGGAGCTGTTTTTT.